The 27 T cell receptor beta chains below were found in one sample sequenced in a study of identical twins. Using its own MiXCR run on the 5' RACE reads, TCRdb lists one record per CDR3 protein. The table lists more than 600,000 distinct CDR3 sequences, about 18% of them singletons. This same sample was also taken into another study, of T cells expressing NK-cell markers.

The sample comprised PBMCs. The receptors come from a woman under 30 in good health.

This clonotype came up many times. The chain joins TRBV24-1 to TRBJ2-1; the match to TRBD1 covers 9 bases. V shed 3 bases, J shed 16 bases, and the junction held 6 bases outside the gene matches. The CDR3 spans 12 residues. CDR1 is KGHDR, CDR2 SFDVKD, per germline. This CDR3 is CATSDARDRVFF. CDR3 nucleotide sequence: TGTGCCACCAGTGATGCCCGGGACAGGGTTTTCTTC.

CDR3 region: CASSLGHRSPDTQYF. The CDR3 region has the DNA TGTGCCAGCAGCTTAGGGCACAGGAGCCCAGATACGCAGTATTTT. The gene calls are TRBV7-2 and TRBJ2-3; a possible D gene is TRBD1 (5 bases). Germline V CDR1 and CDR2: SGHTA, FQGNSA. CDR3 length: 15 residues. Deletions cut 1 base from V and 4 bases from J, with 12 bases between.

The chain recombines TRBV7-3 with TRBJ2-1; a possible D gene is TRBD2 (6 bases). This CDR3 has 18 amino acids. CDR1 SGHTA and CDR2 FQGTGA come from the germline V gene. V lost 3 bases and J 8 bases, leaving 26 bases between the germline ends. The CDR3 bases are TGTGCCAGCAGCTTCGGGGGAAAGTCAGCGGGTCAAGCTTATGAGCAGTTCTTC. It codes for CASSFGGKSAGQAYEQFF.

The genes are TRBV20-1 and TRBJ2-1, with D tentatively TRBD2 (5 bases). Germline V CDR1 and CDR2: DFQATT, SNEGSKA (reference sequence). V dropped 1 base and J dropped 7 bases, with 17 bases sitting between them. The CDR3 spans 15 residues. The CDR3: CSARVSGLVWNEQFF. In nucleotides, the CDR3 is TGCAGTGCTAGAGTGTCGGGGTTGGTATGGAATGAGCAGTTCTTC.

This chain links TRBV11-1 with TRBJ2-2; TRBD2 matches at 10 bases. Germline V gene data show CDR1 as SGHAT and CDR2 as FQDESV (reference sequence). This CDR3 is 19 amino acids long. V lost 5 bases and J lost 1; bases outside the gene matches: 13. The CDR3 DNA reads as TGTGCCAGCAGCCTCCGTGGCGTAGCGGGGGGCCTGAACACCGGGGAGCTGTTTTTT. Its translation is CASSLRGVAGGLNTGELFF.

This clonotype was detected only a few times. The chain joins TRBV12-3 or TRBV12-4 to TRBJ2-1; D may be TRBD1 (6 bases). The CDR3 has 13 amino acids. Trimming took off 7 bases at V and 10 bases at J, with 17 bases between the two ends. The CDR3 sequence is CASTLTGLQEQFF. In DNA, the CDR3 is TGTGCCAGCACCCTGACAGGTCTACAGGAGCAGTTCTTC.

This clonotype has just a few counts. J is TRBJ2-7 and V is TRBV6-5, with 8 bases aligning to TRBD2. Germline CDR1 MNHEY, CDR2 SVGAGI. This CDR3 has 18 amino acids. The V segment lost 2 bases and the J segment 4 bases; nucleotides outside the gene matches: 16. The CDR3, as DNA: TGTGCCAGCAGTTACAGCCGCCTGATGGTAGCGGGGTCGTACGAGCAGTACTTC. Translating gives CASSYSRLMVAGSYEQYF.

There are a few counts of this clonotype. The V and J genes are TRBV6-1 and TRBJ2-7, with TRBD1 matching 7 bases. CDR1 and CDR2 from the germline V gene are MNHNS and SASEGT. CDR3 size: 14 residues. Trimming removed 5 bases from V and 7 bases from J; junction bases left unmatched: 11. The CDR3 loop reads CASSTQGPRKEQYF. DNA for the CDR3: TGTGCCAGCAGTACACAGGGGCCTCGTAAAGAGCAGTACTTC.

This clonotype turned up a few times. The chain's CDR3 is CASSMEGSSYNEQFF. The CDR3 bases are TGTGCCAGCAGCATGGAAGGGAGCTCCTACAATGAGCAGTTCTTC. V usage is TRBV5-4 and J usage is TRBJ2-1, with D tentatively TRBD2 (5 bases). The CDR3 contains 15 residues. Germline-derived CDR1 and CDR2 are SGHNT and YYREEE (reference sequence). The germline V and J ends were trimmed by 4 bases and 0 bases, with 11 bases remaining between them.

This sequence joins TRBV21-1 and TRBJ2-7; the table names TRBD2, a call not compared with the DNA. TRBV21-1 corresponds to a pseudogene. CDR3 length equals 19 residues. Written as DNA, the CDR3 is TGTGCCAGCAGCAACGTAGAAGGACTAGCGGGAGATTGGGGCTACGAGCAGTACTTC. Its translation is CASSNVEGLAGDWGYEQYF.

The chain couples TRBV5-1 to TRBJ1-1, with TRBD1 identical over 7 bases. The junction had 6 bases not matched to a gene; V was cut back by 5 bases and J by 11 bases. Germline V gene sequence: CDR1 SGHRS, CDR2 YFSETQ. This CDR3 has 11 amino acids. The CDR3 region has the DNA TGCGCCAGCAGGGGAGACAGGGCGGCTTTCTTT. Encoded protein: CASRGDRAAFF. Together with reference TRBV5-1 and TRBJ1-1, the CDR3 gives the full variable domain: KAGVTQTPRYLIKTRGQQVTLSCSPISGHRSVSWYQQTPGQGLQFLFEYFSETQRNKGNFPGRFSGRQFSNSRSEMNVSTLELGDSALYLCASRGDRAAFFGQGTRLTVV.

This clonotype was seen a handful of times. The chain recombines TRBV27 with TRBJ2-7; TRBD2 is a possible D gene (5 bases). V was shortened by 5 bases and J by 5 bases, with 13 bases between the two germline ends. The germline CDR1 and CDR2 sequences are MNHEY and SMNVEV (reference sequence). The CDR3 totals 13 residues. CDR3 region: CASSHRGVDEQYF. The CDR3 coding sequence is TGTGCCAGCAGTCATCGGGGAGTCGACGAGCAGTACTTC.

V gene TRBV3-1 combines with J gene TRBJ2-3, with D possibly being TRBD1 or TRBD2 (5 bases each). The ends were cut back, 2 bases at V and 2 bases at J, with 11 bases in the middle. Germline loops: CDR1 LGHDT, CDR2 YNNKEL (reference sequence). CDR3 length equals 15 residues. The CDR3 sequence is CASSQLRDLTDTQYF. The CDR3 DNA sequence: TGTGCCAGCAGCCAACTACGGGACCTCACAGATACGCAGTATTTT.

This chain connects TRBV20-1 to TRBJ1-2; 8 nucleotides match TRBD1. V shed 6 bases, J shed 0 bases, and the junction held 6 bases outside the gene matches. This CDR3 is 14 amino acids long. Germline V gene sequence: CDR1 DFQATT, CDR2 SNEGSKA (reference sequence). CDR3 amino acids: CSASDRDTNYGYTF. CDR3 DNA sequence: TGCAGTGCCTCGGACAGGGACACTAACTATGGCTACACCTTC.

The genes are TRBV12-3 or TRBV12-4 and TRBJ1-1; no definite D call. V was cut by 3 bases and J by 6 bases, with 11 bases left in between. The CDR3 has 13 residues. CDR3 amino acids: CASSFDPRAEAFF. Here the CDR3 DNA reads TGTGCCAGCAGTTTCGACCCTCGGGCTGAAGCTTTCTTT.

A few counts support this clonotype. The rearrangement joins TRBV20-1 to TRBJ2-5; the D gene could be TRBD1 or TRBD2 (5 bases each). Trimming shortened V by 5 bases and J by 2 bases, and 12 bases separated the two germline ends. The CDR3 covers 13 residues. Germline CDR1 DFQATT, CDR2 SNEGSKA (reference sequence). In DNA, the CDR3 is TGCAGTGCTGCCCGGGACCTTCAAGAGACCCAGTACTTC. It codes for CSAARDLQETQYF.

The chain combines TRBV27 with TRBJ2-1, with 9 bases lining up with TRBD2. Germline CDR1 is MNHEY and CDR2 is SMNVEV (reference sequence). The CDR3 spans 17 residues. Trimming removed 0 bases from V and 11 bases from J; junction bases left unmatched: 14. The CDR3 loop is CASSLSYAGGPRIKQFF. CDR3 nucleotide sequence: TGTGCCAGCAGTTTATCGTATGCGGGGGGGCCCCGGATCAAGCAGTTCTTC.

The rearrangement links TRBV7-2 to TRBJ1-6; D is ambiguous. Germline values: CDR1 SGHTA, CDR2 FQGNSA. The CDR3 is 13 residues long. Trimming removed 5 bases from V and 6 bases from J, with 8 bases in between. The CDR3 here is CASSHGFNSPLHF. The CDR3 DNA is TGTGCCAGCAGCCACGGGTTTAATTCACCCCTCCACTTT. The whole variable domain, remainder taken from reference TRBV7-2 and TRBJ1-6, is GAGVSQSPSNKVTEKGKDVELRCDPISGHTALYWYRQSLGQGLEFLIYFQGNSAPDKSGLPSDRFSAERTGGSVSTLTIQRTQQEDSAVYLCASSHGFNSPLHFGNGTRLTVT.

This clonotype was seen only a few times. The chain uses TRBV20-1 and TRBJ1-2; D ambiguous. V was pared by 6 bases and J by 8 bases, with 16 bases between. This CDR3 region has 12 residues. Germline CDR1 is DFQATT and CDR2 is SNEGSKA (reference sequence). CDR3 amino acids: CSAPRDPGGYTF. The DNA of the CDR3 is TGCAGTGCCCCCCGGGATCCGGGGGGCTACACCTTC.

V is TRBV7-2 and J is TRBJ1-2; D ambiguous. The CDR3 covers 14 residues. V was pared by 7 bases and J by 3 bases, with 15 bases between. Germline CDR1 reads SGHTA; CDR2 reads FQGNSA. CDR3: CASTIIGRDYGYTF. As DNA, the CDR3 is TGTGCCAGCACCATAATCGGACGTGACTATGGCTACACCTTC.

The rearrangement joins TRBV11-1 to TRBJ2-1; D not certain. The V gene's germline CDR1 is SGHAT and CDR2 FQDESV (reference sequence). Trimming took off 1 base at V and 4 bases at J, with 11 bases between the two ends. The CDR3 spans 15 residues. CDR3 amino acids: CASSLGWYPYNEQFF. CDR3 in DNA: TGTGCCAGCAGCTTAGGGTGGTACCCATACAATGAGCAGTTCTTC.

The J gene is TRBJ1-2, the V gene TRBV3-1; D unclear. V was cut by 3 bases and J by 3 bases, with 17 bases left in between. The CDR3 runs 16 residues. Germline CDR1 LGHDT, CDR2 YNNKEL (reference sequence). The CDR3 DNA is TGTGCCAGCAGCCACTTTCTCGGCGTAGACGACTATGGCTACACCTTC. Amino acids: CASSHFLGVDDYGYTF.

The rearrangement links TRBV18 to TRBJ2-1, with D perhaps matching TRBD1 (6 bases). CDR1 is KGHSH and CDR2 is LQKENI in the germline V gene. The CDR3 covers 16 residues. V lost 3 bases, J lost 1 base, and 13 bases lay in between. The CDR3 protein is CASSPGQGRSYNEQFF. The CDR3 bases are TGTGCCAGCTCACCCGGCCAGGGGAGATCCTACAATGAGCAGTTCTTC.

CDR3 in amino acids: CASSQGDPGTDTQYF. In nucleotides, the CDR3 is TGCGCCAGCAGCCAGGGGGATCCGGGGACAGATACGCAGTATTTT. This chain links TRBV5-1 with TRBJ2-3; 7 bases fit TRBD1. From germline, CDR1 is SGHRS and CDR2 YFSETQ. The CDR3 has 15 residues. V gave up 4 bases and J gave up 3 bases; unmatched junction bases: 8. Based on the CDR3 plus reference TRBV5-1 and TRBJ2-3, the full variable domain is KAGVTQTPRYLIKTRGQQVTLSCSPISGHRSVSWYQQTPGQGLQFLFEYFSETQRNKGNFPGRFSGRQFSNSRSEMNVSTLELGDSALYLCASSQGDPGTDTQYFGPGTRLTVL.

This clonotype turned up a few times. The DNA for the CDR3 is TGTGCCAGCTCACCAAGGAGACTAGCGGGACCCAAGGACGACACCGGGGAGCTGTTTTTT. Translating it yields CASSPRRLAGPKDDTGELFF. The gene calls are TRBV18 and TRBJ2-2; the match to TRBD2 covers 11 bases. The CDR3 has 20 residues. J lost 3 bases, V lost 2 bases, and 14 bases had no gene match. The germline V gene has CDR1 KGHSH and CDR2 LQKENI.

This chain joins TRBV12-3 or TRBV12-4 and TRBJ2-7, with D possibly TRBD2 on 6 matching bases. The CDR3 is made up of 14 amino acids. V lost 6 bases, J lost 2 bases, and 14 bases lay in between. This chain's CDR3 is CASRSGTGTYEQYF. The CDR3 DNA reads as TGTGCCAGCAGATCCGGGACTGGCACCTACGAGCAGTACTTC.

This clonotype was found a few times. The CDR3 here is CASNSDRGYGYTF. The CDR3 DNA follows: TGCGCCAGCAACTCGGACAGGGGCTATGGCTACACCTTC. The rearrangement uses TRBV5-1 and TRBJ1-2; 9 nucleotides match TRBD1. Germline CDR1 reads SGHRS; CDR2 reads YFSETQ. The CDR3 is 13 residues long. V was pared by 6 bases and J by 4 bases, with 4 bases of the junction left unmatched.